This passage covers 26 T cell receptor beta chains from one sample sequenced in a study of T cell responses to AZD1222 COVID-19 vaccine. This table comes from immunoSEQ multiplex PCR, and its TCRdb copy is limited to in-frame clones, with some not included. The sample consists of 100,000 to 150,000 clones, roughly 92% of them appearing once. The sequencing used peripheral blood, collected on day 0 of AZD1222 vaccination. The origin of the receptors is an adult in good health.

The sample holds one count of this clone. V is TRBV7-3 and J is TRBJ2-7, with 8 bases identical to TRBD1. There are 15 residues in the CDR3. V dropped 3 bases and J dropped 2; count of bases not matched to a gene: 6. CDR1 is SGHTA and CDR2 is FQGTGA in the germline V gene. The CDR3 here is CASSFLGTGAYEQYF. The CDR3 coding sequence is TGTGCCAGCAGCTTCCTTGGGACAGGCGCCTACGAGCAGTACTTC.

The rearrangement joins TRBV27 to TRBJ2-5, with 8 bases identical to TRBD1. Trimming took 10 bases from V and 5 from J; bases not matched to a gene: 12. Germline lookup yields CDR1 MNHEY and CDR2 SMNVEV (reference sequence). This CDR3 is 14 amino acids long. The CDR3 here is CATAQGALRETQYF. CDR3 nucleotide sequence: TGTGCCACCGCCCAGGGGGCACTGAGGGAGACCCAGTACTTC.

V is TRBV11-3 and J is TRBJ2-1, with a possible D match to TRBD2 (6 bases). The CDR3 is 14 amino acids. Deletions cut 5 bases from V and 8 bases from J, with 16 bases between. Germline V gives CDR1 SGHNT, CDR2 YENEEA. The CDR3 here is CASSVVRGSDEQFF. Here the CDR3 DNA reads TGTGCCAGCAGCGTCGTGCGGGGCAGCGATGAGCAGTTCTTC.

The gene calls are TRBV18 and TRBJ1-6; tentative D call: TRBD1 (6 bases). The CDR3 contains 15 residues. V was trimmed by 4 bases and J by 5 bases, leaving 12 bases between them. Germline lookup yields CDR1 KGHSH and CDR2 LQKENI. CDR3 sequence reads: CASSQTHRDNSPLHF. CDR3 bases: TGTGCCAGCTCACAGACCCACAGGGATAATTCACCCCTCCACTTT.

This clone was seen a few times. The chain employs TRBV4-1 and TRBJ1-3; weak D call: TRBD1 (6 bases). The CDR3 has 14 amino acids. Trimming shortened V by 6 bases and J by 3 bases, and 12 bases separated the two germline ends. Germline V gene sequence: CDR1 MGHRA, CDR2 YSYEKL. Here the CDR3 DNA reads TGCGCCAGCAGTCAACAGGGTCTTGGAAACACCATATATTTT. Translated, it gives CASSQQGLGNTIYF.

The V call is TRBV3-1 (or the pseudogene TRBV3-2), the J call TRBJ1-3; D perhaps matches TRBD1 (5 bases). V shed 1 base and J shed 8 bases, with 9 bases lying between them. The CDR3 length is 13 residues. The germline V gene encodes CDR1 LGHDT and CDR2 YNNKEL (reference sequence). CDR3 coding DNA: TGTGCCAGCAGCCAAGGTATAGGGGACACCATATATTTT. Translated, it gives CASSQGIGDTIYF.

V gene TRBV10-3 combines with J gene TRBJ2-3, with TRBD2 identical over 9 bases. The CDR3 totals 18 residues. The germline gives CDR1 ENHRY, CDR2 SYGVKD. V shed 10 bases and J 1 base; nucleotides not matched to a gene: 18. The CDR3 region has the DNA TGTGCCACCACACTCAACCAACTAGCGGGCGGTCGCACAGATACGCAGTATTTT. Protein: CATTLNQLAGGRTDTQYF.

The chain joins TRBV13 to TRBJ1-3, with 7 bases fitting TRBD1. CDR3 length equals 14 residues. Looked up from germline, CDR1 is PRHDT and CDR2 is FYEKMQ (reference sequence). Losses at the gene ends were 6 bases for V and 5 bases for J; bases not matched to a gene: 7. This CDR3 is CASSETGQRNTIYF. CDR3 DNA sequence: TGTGCCAGCAGTGAGACAGGGCAGAGAAACACCATATATTTT.

The V gene is TRBV30, the J gene TRBJ1-5, with D perhaps matching TRBD1 (5 bases). CDR3 length: 14 residues. Germline V CDR1 and CDR2: GTSNPN, SVGIG (reference sequence). With 4 bases removed from V and 5 bases from J, the gap between germline ends came to 15 bases. The CDR3 sequence: CAWKGQGPYQPQHF. The CDR3 DNA follows: TGTGCCTGGAAAGGGCAGGGTCCCTATCAGCCCCAGCATTTT.

V gene TRBV19 combines with J gene TRBJ1-1; D perhaps matches TRBD1 (6 bases). Trimming cost V 7 bases and J 1 base, with 22 bases left between them. CDR3 length: 17 residues. Germline CDR1 is LNHDA and CDR2 is SQIVND (reference sequence). The CDR3 DNA follows: TGTGCCAGTACGGGAGGGGGGAACGGCAGAGGGAACACTGAAGCTTTCTTT. Translated: CASTGGGNGRGNTEAFF.

The rearrangement links TRBV2 to TRBJ1-3; 8 nucleotides line up with TRBD1. The CDR3 length is 14 residues. Germline V lookup: CDR1 SNHLY, CDR2 FYNNEI. Trimming cost V 3 bases and J 4 bases; bases outside gene matches: 2. CDR3 DNA sequence: TGTGCCAGCAGTGACCGGACAGGGGGAAACACCATATATTTT. Protein: CASSDRTGGNTIYF.

The chain links TRBV4-1 to TRBJ2-3; 7 bases line up with TRBD2. This CDR3 region has 17 residues. Germline loops: CDR1 MGHRA, CDR2 YSYEKL. V lost 4 bases to trimming and J lost 2 bases; unmatched junction nucleotides: 12. This chain's CDR3 is CASSLSVLAVHTDTQYF. The DNA for the CDR3 is TGCGCCAGCAGCCTAAGCGTCCTAGCGGTGCACACAGATACGCAGTATTTT.

V usage is TRBV5-8 and J usage is TRBJ1-6, with 9 positions matching TRBD1. Germline V gives CDR1 SGHTS, CDR2 YDEGEE. The CDR3 is 15 amino acids. Unmatched junction bases numbered 5, after V lost 3 bases and J lost 7 bases. CDR3 protein: CASSSYDRGNSPLHF. CDR3 in DNA: TGTGCCAGCAGCTCATACGACAGGGGGAATTCACCCCTCCACTTT.

The CDR3 DNA follows: TGTGCCTGGATGGTCGGAGGTGCGCGGACCCAGTACTTC. Translating it yields CAWMVGGARTQYF. The genes are TRBV30 and TRBJ2-5; tentative D call: TRBD2 (5 bases). Germline assignment: CDR1 GTSNPN and CDR2 SVGIG (reference sequence). The CDR3 is made up of 13 amino acids. V lost 4 bases, J lost 7 bases, and 16 bases lay in between.

The chain couples TRBV5-6 to TRBJ1-3; 8 positions agree with TRBD1. V shed 4 bases, J shed 2 bases, and the junction held 5 bases outside the gene matches. This CDR3 spans 15 amino acids. The germline CDR1 and CDR2 sequences are SGHDT and YYEEEE. The CDR3 spells CASSPPGQAGNTIYF. The CDR3 DNA reads TGTGCCAGCAGCCCTCCGGGACAGGCTGGAAACACCATATATTTT.

This chain links TRBV7-3 with TRBJ1-4; no definite D call. The CDR3 contains 17 residues. In germline, CDR1 is SGHTA, CDR2 FQGTGA. V gave up 2 bases and J gave up 3 bases, with 16 bases separating them. The CDR3 DNA sequence: TGTGCCAGCAGCTTAGGATGGGAGGGCATGGCTAATGAAAAACTGTTTTTT. Amino acid sequence: CASSLGWEGMANEKLFF.

The V and J genes are TRBV6-6 and TRBJ2-2, with 7 bases lining up with TRBD1. Germline CDR1 and CDR2: MNHNY and SVGAGI (reference sequence). V shed 3 bases and J 6 bases; nucleotides not matched to a gene: 7. The CDR3 totals 15 residues. CDR3 protein: CASSYSGGRSGELFF. The CDR3, as DNA: TGTGCCAGCAGTTATTCAGGGGGAAGGTCCGGGGAGCTGTTTTTT.

The chain employs TRBV6-5 and TRBJ2-1; 8 nucleotides line up with TRBD1. V shed 5 bases, J shed 4 bases, and the junction held 7 bases outside the gene matches. The CDR3 is 15 amino acids. The V gene's germline CDR1 is MNHEY and CDR2 SVGAGI. The CDR3 DNA reads TGTGCCAGCAGTCGCGGACAGGGTTCGTACAATGAGCAGTTCTTC. This codes for CASSRGQGSYNEQFF.

J is TRBJ1-1 and V is TRBV11-1, with D tentatively TRBD1 (6 bases). Germline V gives CDR1 SGHAT, CDR2 FQDESV (reference sequence). There are 16 residues in the CDR3. V was shortened by 5 bases and J by 1 base, with 17 bases between the two germline ends. The CDR3 protein is CASSGVGGAPNTEAFF. Here the CDR3 DNA reads TGTGCCAGCAGCGGGGTCGGGGGGGCGCCGAACACTGAAGCTTTCTTT. The variable domain in full, with the rest retrieved from reference TRBV11-1 and TRBJ1-1, is EAEVAQSPRYKITEKSQAVAFWCDPISGHATLYWYRQILGQGPELLVQFQDESVVDDSQLPKDRFSAERLKGVDSTLKIQPAELGDSAMYLCASSGVGGAPNTEAFFGQGTRLTVV.

The gene calls are TRBV29-1 and TRBJ1-1; D is perhaps TRBD1 (6 bases). The CDR3 sequence is 11 residues long. Germline lookup yields CDR1 SQVTM and CDR2 ANQGSEA. V was trimmed by 6 bases and J by 6 bases, leaving 11 bases between them. The CDR3, as DNA: TGCAGCGTGGGGGGGCAAGCTGAAGCTTTCTTT. This codes for CSVGGQAEAFF.

The chain couples TRBV7-9 to TRBJ2-1; 8 bases agree with TRBD2. There are 17 residues in the CDR3. Trimming cost V 5 bases and J 5 bases; bases outside gene matches: 14. Germline V gene sequence: CDR1 SEHNR, CDR2 FQNEAQ (reference sequence). CDR3 DNA: TGTGCCAGCAGCCCCTTAGATCTTAGCGGGGCCCACAATGAGCAGTTCTTC. This gives the protein CASSPLDLSGAHNEQFF.

The chain carries TRBV9 and TRBJ1-6; a possible D gene is TRBD1 (5 bases). CDR1 SGDLS and CDR2 YYNGEE come from the germline V gene. This CDR3 has 14 residues. V was clipped by 4 bases and J by 5 bases, with 10 bases between them. The CDR3 bases are TGTGCCAGCAGCCGGACGGGGGATAATTCACCCCTCCACTTT. This translates into CASSRTGDNSPLHF.

This rearrangement joins TRBV7-9 to TRBJ2-2; no firm D call. This CDR3 spans 14 amino acids. Germline V gene sequence: CDR1 SEHNR, CDR2 FQNEAQ (reference sequence). Trimming removed 4 bases at V and 3 bases at J, with 9 bases between. The CDR3 DNA reads TGTGCCAGCAGCTCCGGACGGGACACCGGGGAGCTGTTTTTT. Translated, it gives CASSSGRDTGELFF. The entire variable domain, with the rest obtained from reference TRBV7-9 and TRBJ2-2, is as follows: DTGVSQNPRHKITKRGQNVTFRCDPISEHNRLYWYRQTLGQGPEFLTYFQNEAQLEKSRLLSDRFSAERPKGSFSTLEIQRTEQGDSAMYLCASSSGRDTGELFFGEGSRLTVL.

In this sample, this clone turned up once. The rearrangement joins TRBV2 to TRBJ2-5, with TRBD2 matching over 8 bases. Germline V gives CDR1 SNHLY, CDR2 FYNNEI. V shed 3 bases and J 4 bases; nucleotides not matched to a gene: 7. The CDR3 is made up of 15 amino acids. The CDR3 coding sequence is TGTGCCAGCAGTGATTACGGGGGGGGAGGAGAGACCCAGTACTTC. This gives the protein CASSDYGGGGETQYF.

This clone was counted a single time. This chain joins TRBV5-1 and TRBJ2-3, with 8 bases that match TRBD2. Germline lookup yields CDR1 SGHRS and CDR2 YFSETQ. The CDR3 extends over 15 amino acids. Trimming took 1 base from V and 5 from J; bases not matched to a gene: 6. This chain's CDR3 is CASSLFGGAEDTQYF. CDR3 DNA: TGCGCCAGCAGCTTGTTCGGGGGGGCCGAAGATACGCAGTATTTT. The full variable domain, completed using reference TRBV5-1 and TRBJ2-3, is KAGVTQTPRYLIKTRGQQVTLSCSPISGHRSVSWYQQTPGQGLQFLFEYFSETQRNKGNFPGRFSGRQFSNSRSEMNVSTLELGDSALYLCASSLFGGAEDTQYFGPGTRLTVL.

This chain uses TRBV15 with TRBJ2-7; D gene unclear. V dropped 0 bases and J dropped 0 bases, with 15 bases sitting between them. Germline V CDR1 and CDR2: LNHNV, YYDKDF (reference sequence). This CDR3 spans 17 amino acids. The CDR3, as DNA: TGTGCCACCAGCAGAGATGTCGGCAGGCTGAGCTCCTACGAGCAGTACTTC. Its translation: CATSRDVGRLSSYEQYF.